The clone carrying this T cell receptor beta chain turned up a few times. Its antigen is currently unknown. Collection of about 9.4 milliliters of peripheral blood was performed for each donor. Germline CDR1 SGHTA, CDR2 FQGNSA. The CDR3 spans 16 residues. The J segment lost 4 bases and the V segment lost 3 bases, leaving 11 bases of the junction unmatched. A J-beta primer mix and a sample-barcoded 5' primer were used in a second PCR of about 6 to 12 cycles. MiXCR, applied by TCRdb to the 5' RACE reads, yields one record per CDR3 protein. The repertoire holds about 1 million distinct CDR3 sequences, with under 30% as singletons. This specimen belongs to a study of blood T cells in healthy people across ages. Study-wide findings and caveats: Naive T cell percentage and TCR beta diversity correlated strongly.

These data also formed part of another study, on T cells of mothers and their children. Per that paper: All RNA that had been extracted was used for cDNA synthesis at around 1.4 ug per 15 ul.

The TCR comes from a girl aged 2 to 10 in good health. Sequenced sample: blood. The chain joins TRBV7-2 to TRBJ2-5; 7 nucleotides agree with TRBD2. The CDR3 DNA is TGTGCCAGCAGCTTTTCCTCCGGGGGGTGGGGAGAGACCCAGTACTTC. Translated, it gives CASSFSSGGWGETQYF. Variable domain in full (rest from reference TRBV7-2 and TRBJ2-5): GAGVSQSPSNKVTEKGKDVELRCDPISGHTALYWYRQSLGQGLEFLIYFQGNSAPDKSGLPSDRFSAERTGGSVSTLTIQRTQQEDSAVYLCASSFSSGGWGETQYFGPGTRLLVL.